The clone carrying this T cell receptor (beta chain) occurred a few times. CDR1 and CDR2 from the germline V gene are SNHLY and FYNNEI. The CDR3 consists of 13 residues. V was pared by 4 bases and J by 11 bases, with 3 bases of the junction left unmatched. Profiled with immunoSEQ multiplex PCR; TCRdb holds only in-frame clones, not every one. The sample lists over 130,000 clones; around 80% were seen once. The data belong to a study of blood T cell repertoires in COVID-19. Background on the study: Collection of acute and convalescent COVID-19 samples took place in the United States, Italy and Spain. PBMCs, B-cell-depleted T cells, or T cells provided the cDNA or gDNA that made up the material.

The TCR comes from a man aged 45 to 65 with acute or convalescent COVID-19. J is TRBJ1-6 and V is TRBV2; 9 bases are shared with TRBD1. The material sequenced was peripheral blood. The CDR3 here is CASSVGQGTPLHF. Written as DNA, the CDR3 is TGTGCCAGCAGTGTTGGACAGGGGACACCCCTCCACTTT.